This is a list of T cell receptor beta chains from one sample in a study of cytomegalovirus exposure and HLA in healthy donors. Clones were sequenced by immunoSEQ multiplex PCR, and TCRdb holds only the in-frame ones, with some missing. The sample is made up of 30,000 to 35,000 clones, and the top ten hold 1.9% of it. The sequenced material came from PBMCs. The receptors were sampled from a woman aged 40 to 50 in good health and CMV-seropositive. Both conserved end residues are part of each CDR3. D genes are given only for firm matches.

DNA	CDR3	V	J	D
TGTGCCAGCAGCTTGGGGCAGGACAATGAGCAGTTCTTC	CASSLGQDNEQFF	TRBV7-6	TRBJ2-1	NA
TGTGCCAGCAGCTTAACAGGGGGCGTCGCTGAAAAACTGTTTTTT	CASSLTGGVAEKLFF	TRBV7-9	TRBJ1-4	TRBD1
TGTGCCAGCACCATCTGGGAGGGGAACACTGAAGCTTTCTTT	CASTIWEGNTEAFF	TRBV2	TRBJ1-1	NA
TGTGCCAGCAGGCCCGTCTTAGTTAGTAACACTGAAGCTTTCTTT	CASRPVLVSNTEAFF	TRBV6-1	TRBJ1-1	NA
TGTGCCAGCAGGGCCGGACAGATCGCCAATCAGCCCCAGCATTTT	CASRAGQIANQPQHF	TRBV6-1	TRBJ1-5	NA
TGCAGCGTTGGCCGGAGGATGAACACTGAAGCTTTCTTT	CSVGRRMNTEAFF	TRBV29-1	TRBJ1-1	NA
TGTGCCAGCAGCTTGAGGCCGCCCAGGGTGGTAGACACTGAAGCTTTCTTT	CASSLRPPRVVDTEAFF	TRBV5-6	TRBJ1-1	NA
TGTGCCAGCAGCTTGGCCTTGGGACAGGGTCAAACTGAAGCTTTCTTT	CASSLALGQGQTEAFF	TRBV5-4	TRBJ1-1	TRBD1
TGTGCTAGTGGCTTCCAGACAGGGAGTAGGATGAACACTGAAGCTTTCTTT	CASGFQTGSRMNTEAFF	TRBV12-5	TRBJ1-1	TRBD1
TGTGCCAGCAGTTTAAATACGCCGGGGGGGCGCGGTCTCGAGCAGTACTTC	CASSLNTPGGRGLEQYF	TRBV27	TRBJ2-7	TRBD2
TGTGCCAGCAGCTTAGATGTATACGAGCAGTACTTC	CASSLDVYEQYF	TRBV7-2	TRBJ2-7	NA
TGTGCCAGCAGCTTGGGAGGGTCAACTAATGAAAAACTGTTTTTT	CASSLGGSTNEKLFF	TRBV5-4	TRBJ1-4	NA
TGTGCCGGGGGACAGTGGACCTACGAGCAGTACTTC	CAGGQWTYEQYF	TRBV2	TRBJ2-7	TRBD1
TGCGCCAGCAGCTTGGGACAGGGGCTCAACGAGCAGTACTTC	CASSLGQGLNEQYF	TRBV5-1	TRBJ2-7	TRBD1
TGTGCCATCAGTGACCTTCCGGGACTAGCGGGGGGGCAGGATACGCAGTATTTT	CAISDLPGLAGGQDTQYF	TRBV10-3	TRBJ2-3	TRBD2
TGTGCCAGTCAGGATCCGCCTAACTATGGCTACACCTTC	CASQDPPNYGYTF	TRBV6-6	TRBJ1-2	NA
TGTGCCAGCAGCCCGGAGGCGGGTTCCTTCTCCTACGAGCAGTACTTC	CASSPEAGSFSYEQYF	TRBV14	TRBJ2-7	NA
TGTGCCTGGGGACAGTCAACTAATGAAAAACTGTTTTTT	CAWGQSTNEKLFF	TRBV30	TRBJ1-4	NA
TGTGCCAGCAGGGGCCTCCCTGGGACTAGCGGGGGCTCAGACCAGTACTTC	CASRGLPGTSGGSDQYF	TRBV2	TRBJ2-5	TRBD2
TGTGCCAGCAGCTTCGGGGGGCAAGAGACCCAGTACTTC	CASSFGGQETQYF	TRBV13	TRBJ2-5	TRBD2
TGTGCCAGCAGTTTAGCGGGGCGGTGGCAGCCCCAGCATTTT	CASSLAGRWQPQHF	TRBV27	TRBJ1-5	NA